This TCR beta chain was captured by sequencing in a study of CXCR3-negative and CXCR3-positive naive CD8 T cells. Findings and caveats of the study: Against CXCR3-negative naive cells, CXCR3-positive naive cells showed more hydrophobic TRB CDR3s.

The length of the CDR3 is 14 residues. Via 5' RACE with UMI labels, TRB cDNA libraries were prepared. TCRdb re-called the 5' RACE reads; one entry per CDR3 protein, DNA not given. Its listing shows over 80,000 distinct CDR3 sequences. About this clonotype itself: No antigen is known for it.

The TCR sequence derives from a human donor in good health. Some clones in this sample may be carry-over from other donors' samples. Sequenced: naive CXCR3- CD8+ T cells from blood. Subset indicated: CD45RO-CCR7+CD27+CD95- naive CD8+ T cells lacking CXCR3 (TNR3-). This chain uses TRBV12-3 or TRBV12-4 with TRBJ1-1; TCRdb selects TRBD1, and the lack of DNA leaves this call unchecked. Here the CDR3 reads CASSLPGENTEAFF.